Following are 14 T cell receptor beta chains from one sample sequenced in a study of post-analysis software for immune sequencing data. Study-wide results and caveats: Patients carried a handful of TRBV segments more frequently than controls did, and TRBV5-6, TRBV5-1 and TRBV20-1 were among them.

Researchers reported that TCR beta cDNA libraries carried unique molecular identifiers. TCRdb used MiXCR to reprocess the PCR reads, holding one entry per CDR3 protein. The sample has fewer than 550,000 distinct CDR3 sequences; 30% to 40% are singletons. The antigens these receptors bind are not known. Input material: blood. The source of these receptors is a girl between 2 and 17 years old with multiple sclerosis.

This clonotype was detected many times. V and J are TRBV2 and TRBJ2-1; D uncertain. V was cut by 3 bases and J by 15 bases, with 18 bases left in between. The CDR3 consists of 13 residues. CDR1 and CDR2 (germline): SNHLY, FYNNEI. The CDR3 region has the DNA TGTGCCAGCAGTGATGGGGTCCTTAGGAAGGCGTTCTTC. It encodes CASSDGVLRKAFF.

V gene TRBV5-5 combines with J gene TRBJ1-1; weak D call: TRBD1 (6 bases). Germline loops: CDR1 SGHKS, CDR2 YYEKEE (reference sequence). This CDR3 comprises 16 residues. V was trimmed by 0 bases and J by 1 base, leaving 13 bases between them. The CDR3 protein is CASSLDGGLRNTEAFF. For the CDR3, the DNA is TGTGCCAGCAGCTTGGACGGGGGGCTTAGGAACACTGAAGCTTTCTTT.

This clonotype appeared a few times. This chain connects TRBV4-1 to TRBJ1-6; no firm D call. The V end lost 0 bases, the J end lost 9 bases, and 12 bases lay between the germline ends. Germline loops: CDR1 MGHRA, CDR2 YSYEKL. This CDR3 is 15 amino acids long. The CDR3 sequence: CASSQDRVPGSPLHF. The DNA for the CDR3 is TGCGCCAGCAGCCAAGATAGAGTCCCCGGTTCACCCCTCCACTTT.

The chain couples TRBV25-1 to TRBJ1-1, with TRBD1 matching 7 bases. The CDR3 extends over 13 amino acids. V trimming: 8 bases; J trimming: 0 bases; junction bases outside the gene matches: 3. The germline CDR1 and CDR2 sequences are MGHDK and SYGVNS. CDR3 region: CASEGQLNTEAFF. As DNA, the CDR3 is TGTGCCAGCGAGGGACAGCTGAACACTGAAGCTTTCTTT.

A few counts support this clonotype. This chain joins TRBV5-5 and TRBJ2-3, with D uncertain. The CDR3 loop spans 13 amino acids. Germline-derived CDR1 and CDR2 are SGHKS and YYEKEE (reference sequence). With 0 bases removed from V and 7 bases from J, the gap between germline ends came to 9 bases. The CDR3 spells CASSLDPWNTQYF. The CDR3, as DNA: TGTGCCAGCAGCTTGGACCCTTGGAATACGCAGTATTTT.

The J gene is TRBJ2-5, the V gene TRBV10-3, with 9 nucleotides matching TRBD2. Per germline, CDR1 ENHRY and CDR2 SYGVKD. This CDR3 is built from 16 residues. The J segment lost 4 bases and the V segment lost 0 bases, leaving 6 bases of the junction unmatched. The CDR3 reads CAISESGLAGRETQYF. CDR3 in DNA: TGTGCCATCAGTGAGTCGGGGCTAGCGGGGAGAGAGACCCAGTACTTC.

The chain couples TRBV5-1 to TRBJ2-1; tentatively, D is TRBD2 (6 bases). From germline, CDR1 is SGHRS and CDR2 YFSETQ. CDR3 length equals 16 residues. Trimming removed 5 bases at V and 6 bases at J, with 21 bases between. The DNA for the CDR3 is TGCGCCAGCAGGCCGGGAGCGGAGGGGCAGGGCAATGAGCAGTTCTTC. This gives the protein CASRPGAEGQGNEQFF.

The chain is built from TRBV29-1 and TRBJ2-1; D gene ambiguous. With 7 bases removed from V and 1 base from J, the gap between germline ends came to 8 bases. This CDR3 spans 12 amino acids. Germline CDR1 and CDR2: SQVTM and ANQGSEA. The CDR3 bases are TGCAGCGAGACGCAATCCTACAATGAGCAGTTCTTC. This encodes CSETQSYNEQFF.

This clonotype was picked up many times. V and J are TRBV6-1 and TRBJ2-4, with D unclear. V lost 1 base and J 4 bases, leaving 5 bases between the germline ends. Germline V CDR1 and CDR2: MNHNS, SASEGT. The CDR3 covers 13 residues. Written as DNA, the CDR3 is TGTGCCAGCAGTGAAGAACAGAAAAACATTCAGTACTTC. It codes for CASSEEQKNIQYF.

This chain links TRBV12-3 or TRBV12-4 with TRBJ2-1; 11 bases agree with TRBD2. CDR3 length: 15 amino acids. The ends lost 5 bases at V and 6 bases at J; junction bases unmatched: 6. This CDR3 reads CASSPSSGGSNEQFF. The CDR3 nucleotides are TGTGCCAGCAGTCCCTCTAGCGGGGGGAGCAATGAGCAGTTCTTC.

J is TRBJ2-3 and V is TRBV7-3, with 10 bases lining up with TRBD2. The length of the CDR3 is 18 residues. V was pared by 0 bases and J by 1 base, with 7 bases of the junction left unmatched. In germline, CDR1 is SGHTA, CDR2 FQGTGA. CDR3 in DNA: TGTGCCAGCAGCTTAACAGGGAGCGGGGGGGCAGGCACAGATACGCAGTATTTT. Encoded protein: CASSLTGSGGAGTDTQYF.

J is TRBJ2-3 and V is TRBV7-3; TRBD2 might be the D (5 bases). V was trimmed by 5 bases and J by 5 bases, leaving 26 bases between them. The V gene's germline CDR1 is SGHTA and CDR2 FQGTGA. The CDR3 has 18 amino acids. The CDR3 DNA is TGTGCCAGCAGCCAATTCCAAAGGACTGGGAACTCTGAAGATACGCAGTATTTT. This gives the protein CASSQFQRTGNSEDTQYF.

The chain employs TRBV2 and TRBJ2-1; 7 bases match TRBD1. V gave up 5 bases and J gave up 0 bases; unmatched junction bases: 4. This CDR3 has 15 amino acids. Germline CDR1 reads SNHLY; CDR2 reads FYNNEI. The CDR3 region has the DNA TGTGCCAGCAGTTTCGACAGGGACTCCTACAATGAGCAGTTCTTC. Translated: CASSFDRDSYNEQFF.

V is TRBV7-9 and J is TRBJ2-1, with D possibly TRBD2 on 6 matching bases. The CDR3 covers 17 residues. Per the germline V gene, CDR1 is SEHNR and CDR2 is FQNEAQ (reference sequence). V was shortened by 5 bases and J by 2 bases, with 19 bases between the two germline ends. Here the CDR3 DNA reads TGTGCCAGCAGCCCCTGGGGTTGGGAGGTCACCTACAATGAGCAGTTCTTC. Its translation is CASSPWGWEVTYNEQFF.